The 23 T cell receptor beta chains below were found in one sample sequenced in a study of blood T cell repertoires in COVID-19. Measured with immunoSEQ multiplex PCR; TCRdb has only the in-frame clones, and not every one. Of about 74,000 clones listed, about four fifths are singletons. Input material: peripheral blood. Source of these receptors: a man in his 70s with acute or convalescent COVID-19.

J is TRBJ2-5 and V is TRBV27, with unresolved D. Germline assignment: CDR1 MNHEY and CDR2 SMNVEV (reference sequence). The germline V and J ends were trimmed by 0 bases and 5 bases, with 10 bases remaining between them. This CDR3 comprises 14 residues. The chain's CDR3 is CASSLSAQAETQYF. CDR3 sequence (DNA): TGTGCCAGCAGTTTATCGGCGCAGGCCGAGACCCAGTACTTC.

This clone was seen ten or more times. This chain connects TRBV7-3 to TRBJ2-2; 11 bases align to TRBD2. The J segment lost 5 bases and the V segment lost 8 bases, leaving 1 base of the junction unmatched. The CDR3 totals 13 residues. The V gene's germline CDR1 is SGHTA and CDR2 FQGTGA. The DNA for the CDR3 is TGTGCCAGCGGGACTAGCGGAACCGGGGAGCTGTTTTTT. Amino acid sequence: CASGTSGTGELFF. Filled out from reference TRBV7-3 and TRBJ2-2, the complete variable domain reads GAGVSQTPSNKVTEKGKYVELRCDPISGHTALYWYRQSLGQGPEFLIYFQGTGAADDSGLPNDRFFAVRPEGSVSTLKIQRTERGDSAVYLCASGTSGTGELFFGEGSRLTVL.

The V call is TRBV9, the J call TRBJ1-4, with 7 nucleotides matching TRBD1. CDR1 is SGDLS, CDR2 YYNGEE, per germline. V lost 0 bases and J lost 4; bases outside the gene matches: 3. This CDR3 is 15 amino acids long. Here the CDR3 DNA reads TGTGCCAGCAGCGTAGGAGGGGGCCGTAATGAAAAACTGTTTTTT. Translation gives CASSVGGGRNEKLFF.

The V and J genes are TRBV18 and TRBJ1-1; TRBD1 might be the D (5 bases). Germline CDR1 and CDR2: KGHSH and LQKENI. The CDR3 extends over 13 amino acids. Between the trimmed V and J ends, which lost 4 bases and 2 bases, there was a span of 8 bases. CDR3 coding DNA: TGTGCCAGCTCACTGACAGTTAACACTGAAGCTTTCTTT. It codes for CASSLTVNTEAFF. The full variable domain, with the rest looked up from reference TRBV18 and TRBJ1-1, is NAGVMQNPRHLVRRRGQEARLRCSPMKGHSHVYWYRQLPEEGLKFMVYLQKENIIDESGMPKERFSAEFPKEGPSILRIQQVVRGDSAAYFCASSLTVNTEAFFGQGTRLTVV.

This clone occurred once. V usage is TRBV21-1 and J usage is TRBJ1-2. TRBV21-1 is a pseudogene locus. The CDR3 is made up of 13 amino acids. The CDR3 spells CASSKVGGEGYTF. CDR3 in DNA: TGTGCCAGCAGCAAAGTGGGGGGTGAGGGCTACACCTTC.

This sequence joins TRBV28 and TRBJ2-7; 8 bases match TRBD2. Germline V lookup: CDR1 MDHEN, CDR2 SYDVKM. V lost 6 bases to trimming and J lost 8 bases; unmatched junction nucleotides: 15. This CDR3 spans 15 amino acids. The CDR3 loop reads CASSEETSEVYKQYF. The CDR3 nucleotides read TGTGCCAGCAGCGAGGAGACTAGCGAGGTTTACAAGCAGTACTTC.

The CDR3 loop reads CASSPREAGEHEQYF. Here the CDR3 DNA reads TGTGCCAGCAGCCCTCGGGAAGCGGGAGAACACGAGCAGTACTTC. The chain joins TRBV7-4 to TRBJ2-7, with TRBD2 matching 8 bases. CDR3 length: 15 residues. Germline-derived CDR1 and CDR2 are SGHVT and SQSDAQ. J gave up 5 bases and V 5 bases, and 11 bases lay outside the gene matches.

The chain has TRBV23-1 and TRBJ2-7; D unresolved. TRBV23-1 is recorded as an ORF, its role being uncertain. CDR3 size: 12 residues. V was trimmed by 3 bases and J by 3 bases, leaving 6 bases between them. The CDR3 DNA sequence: TGCGCCAGCAGTCACGCGAGCTACGAGCAGTACTTC. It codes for CASSHASYEQYF.

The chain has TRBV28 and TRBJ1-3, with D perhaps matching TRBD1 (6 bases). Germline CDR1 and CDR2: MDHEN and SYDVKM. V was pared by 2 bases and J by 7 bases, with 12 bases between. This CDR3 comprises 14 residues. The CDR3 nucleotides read TGTGCCAGCAGTTTAAACACAGGGCGCAACACCATATATTTT. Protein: CASSLNTGRNTIYF.

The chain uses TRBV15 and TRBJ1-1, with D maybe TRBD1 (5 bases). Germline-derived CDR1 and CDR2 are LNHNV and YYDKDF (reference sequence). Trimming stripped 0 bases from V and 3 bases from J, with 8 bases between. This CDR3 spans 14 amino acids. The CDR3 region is CATSREAGDTEAFF. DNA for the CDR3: TGTGCCACCAGCAGAGAGGCGGGGGACACTGAAGCTTTCTTT.

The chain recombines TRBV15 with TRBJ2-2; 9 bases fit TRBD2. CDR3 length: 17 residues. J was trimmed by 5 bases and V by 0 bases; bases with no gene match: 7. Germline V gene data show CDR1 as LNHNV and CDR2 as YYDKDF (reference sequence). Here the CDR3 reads CATSRDVAGERTGELFF. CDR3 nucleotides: TGTGCCACCAGCAGAGATGTAGCGGGAGAACGGACCGGGGAGCTGTTTTTT.

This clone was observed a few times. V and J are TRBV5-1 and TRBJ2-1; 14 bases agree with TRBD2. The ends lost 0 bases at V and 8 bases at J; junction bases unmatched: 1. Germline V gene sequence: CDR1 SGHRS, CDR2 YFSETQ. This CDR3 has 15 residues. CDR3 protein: CASSLGLAGGDEQFF. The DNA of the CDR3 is TGCGCCAGCAGCTTGGGACTAGCGGGAGGGGATGAGCAGTTCTTC.

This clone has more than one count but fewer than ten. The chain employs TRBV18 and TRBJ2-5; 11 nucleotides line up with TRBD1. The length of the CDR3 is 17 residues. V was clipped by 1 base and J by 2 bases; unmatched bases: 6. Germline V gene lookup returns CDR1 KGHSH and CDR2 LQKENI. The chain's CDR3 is CASSPRGQGGVQETQYF. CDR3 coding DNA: TGTGCCAGCTCACCACGGGGACAGGGGGGAGTTCAAGAGACCCAGTACTTC.

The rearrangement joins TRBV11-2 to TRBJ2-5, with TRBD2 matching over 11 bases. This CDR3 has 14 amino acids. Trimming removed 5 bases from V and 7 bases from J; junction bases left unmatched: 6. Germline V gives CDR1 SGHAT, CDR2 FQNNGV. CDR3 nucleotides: TGTGCCAGCAGCGAGACTAGCGGGGTCCGGACCCAGTACTTC. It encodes CASSETSGVRTQYF.

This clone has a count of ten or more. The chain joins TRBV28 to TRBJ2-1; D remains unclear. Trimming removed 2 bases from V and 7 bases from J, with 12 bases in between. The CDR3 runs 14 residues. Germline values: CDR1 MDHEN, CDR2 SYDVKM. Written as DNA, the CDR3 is TGTGCCAGCAGTTTACTGAGAGGTGGGAATGAGCAGTTCTTC. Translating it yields CASSLLRGGNEQFF.

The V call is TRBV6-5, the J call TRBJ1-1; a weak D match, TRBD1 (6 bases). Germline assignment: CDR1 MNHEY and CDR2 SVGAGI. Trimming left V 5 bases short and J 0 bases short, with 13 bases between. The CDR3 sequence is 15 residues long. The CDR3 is CASSTGQFMNTEAFF. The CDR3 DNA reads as TGTGCCAGCAGTACCGGACAGTTTATGAACACTGAAGCTTTCTTT.

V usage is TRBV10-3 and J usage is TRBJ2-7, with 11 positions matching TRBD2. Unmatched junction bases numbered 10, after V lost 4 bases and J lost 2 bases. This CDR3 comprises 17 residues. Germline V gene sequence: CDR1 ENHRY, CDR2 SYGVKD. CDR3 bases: TGTGCCATCAGTGCTGTAGCGGGAGGGCCAGTCCCCTACGAGCAGTACTTC. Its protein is CAISAVAGGPVPYEQYF.

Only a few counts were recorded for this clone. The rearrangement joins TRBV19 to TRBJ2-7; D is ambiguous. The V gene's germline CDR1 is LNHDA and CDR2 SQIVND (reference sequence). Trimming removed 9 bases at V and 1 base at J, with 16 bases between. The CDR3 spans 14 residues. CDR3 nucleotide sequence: TGTGCCAGCTCCCCCTGGGCCAGTTCCTACGAGCAGTACTTC. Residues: CASSPWASSYEQYF.

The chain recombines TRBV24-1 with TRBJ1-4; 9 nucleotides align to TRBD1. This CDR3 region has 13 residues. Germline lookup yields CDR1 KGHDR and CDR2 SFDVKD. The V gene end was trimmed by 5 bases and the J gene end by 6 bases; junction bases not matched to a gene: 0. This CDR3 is CATSGTGDEKLFF. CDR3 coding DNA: TGTGCCACCAGTGGGACAGGGGATGAAAAACTGTTTTTT.

The CDR3 is CASSSIGTGKETQYF. The CDR3 DNA sequence: TGTGCCAGCAGTTCAATTGGGACAGGGAAAGAGACCCAGTACTTC. This rearrangement joins TRBV28 to TRBJ2-5, with 9 bases that match TRBD1. Per germline, CDR1 MDHEN and CDR2 SYDVKM. This CDR3 spans 15 amino acids. J gave up 3 bases and V 4 bases, and 6 bases lay outside the gene matches.

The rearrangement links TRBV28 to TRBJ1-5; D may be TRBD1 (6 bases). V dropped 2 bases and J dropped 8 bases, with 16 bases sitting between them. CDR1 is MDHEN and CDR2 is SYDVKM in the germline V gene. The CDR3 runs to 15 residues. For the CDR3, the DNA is TGTGCCAGCAGTTTAGGGCAGGGGTTTAGGGAGCCCCAGCATTTT. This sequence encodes CASSLGQGFREPQHF.

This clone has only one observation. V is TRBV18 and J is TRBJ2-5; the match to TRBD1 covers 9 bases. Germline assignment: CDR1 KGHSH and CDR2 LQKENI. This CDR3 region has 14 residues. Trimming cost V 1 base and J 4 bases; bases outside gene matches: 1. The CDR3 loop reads CASSPLGQGETQYF. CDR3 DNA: TGTGCCAGCTCACCACTGGGACAGGGAGAGACCCAGTACTTC.

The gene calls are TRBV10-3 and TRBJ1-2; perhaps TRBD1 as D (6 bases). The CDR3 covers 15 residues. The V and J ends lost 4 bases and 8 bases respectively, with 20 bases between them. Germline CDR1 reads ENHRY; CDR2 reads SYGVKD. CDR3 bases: TGTGCCATCAGTGGGGAGCGGGACACTCTCGGGGGCTACACCTTC. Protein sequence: CAISGERDTLGGYTF.